Shown below are 32 T cell receptor beta chains from a single sample sequenced in a study of cytomegalovirus exposure and HLA in healthy donors listed by TCRdb under 2017. The method was the immunoSEQ multiplex PCR assay. For the multiplex PCR, a mixture combining 60 forward primers for TCR Vbeta segments and 13 reverse primers for TCR Jbeta segments was used. The source is immuneACCESS, and TCRdb retained only in-frame sequences with V and J called. Part of the clones is not carried over; for the studies checked, unresolved V genes explain less than half of this, and the remainder is unexplained. The sample table records roughly 68,000 clones; roughly 80% of these occur just once. The ten most abundant clones make up about 8% of the sample. The specimen was PBMCs. Receptor source: a woman in her twenties or thirties in good health and CMV-seropositive.

This clone was detected only once. This chain links TRBV28 with TRBJ2-7, with TRBD2 matching over 7 bases. CDR1 is MDHEN and CDR2 is SYDVKM in the germline V gene. The junction had 4 bases not matched to a gene; V was cut back by 3 bases and J by 2 bases. CDR3 size: 14 residues. Written as DNA, the CDR3 is TGTGCCAGCAGTTTTAGCGGGTCAGCCTACGAGCAGTACTTC. Translation gives CASSFSGSAYEQYF.

J is TRBJ2-5 and V is TRBV7-2, with a tentative D call TRBD2 (5 bases). V was pared by 3 bases and J by 2 bases, with 10 bases between. The germline V gene has CDR1 SGHTA and CDR2 FQGNSA. The length of the CDR3 is 14 residues. The CDR3 protein is CASSLEPGQETQYF. DNA of the CDR3: TGTGCCAGCAGCTTGGAACCGGGACAAGAGACCCAGTACTTC.

The rearrangement joins TRBV5-6 to TRBJ2-5; TRBD1 agrees at 10 bases. The CDR3 sequence is 18 residues long. Germline CDR1 is SGHDT and CDR2 is YYEEEE. J was trimmed by 1 base and V by 4 bases; bases with no gene match: 13. The CDR3 DNA sequence: TGTGCCAGCAGCCTGGGCCCGGGACAGGGGACCTCCCAAGAGACCCAGTACTTC. Translation gives CASSLGPGQGTSQETQYF.

V usage is TRBV6-1 and J usage is TRBJ1-1, with D possibly TRBD1 on 6 matching bases. This CDR3 spans 14 amino acids. Germline CDR1 MNHNS, CDR2 SASEGT. V dropped 10 bases and J dropped 6 bases, with 21 bases sitting between them. The CDR3 DNA reads as TGTGCCACCGGAAGAGCCGGGACACTGGCTGAAGCTTTCTTT. Its translation is CATGRAGTLAEAFF.

In this sample, this clone turned up a few times. This rearrangement joins TRBV9 to TRBJ2-1; the match to TRBD2 covers 9 bases. Germline trimming cut 1 base from V and 3 bases from J; bases unmatched to any gene: 8. The CDR3 totals 17 residues. CDR1 is SGDLS, CDR2 YYNGEE, per germline. The CDR3 here is CASSVSGRFWGYNEQFF. The CDR3 coding sequence is TGTGCCAGCAGCGTAAGCGGGAGGTTCTGGGGCTACAATGAGCAGTTCTTC.

Only a few counts were recorded for this clone. CDR3 in DNA: TGCGCCAGCAGCTCTCCGGACAGGGGAGCCTACGAGCAGTACTTC. Protein sequence: CASSSPDRGAYEQYF. This sequence joins TRBV5-1 and TRBJ2-7; 9 bases match TRBD1. The CDR3 sequence is 15 residues long. The germline CDR1 and CDR2 sequences are SGHRS and YFSETQ. V lost 3 bases to trimming and J lost 2 bases; unmatched junction nucleotides: 6.

In DNA, the CDR3 is TGTGCCAGCAGTTCGAGTTCTAGCGGGAACAATGAGCAGTTCTTC. Protein product: CASSSSSSGNNEQFF. The chain employs TRBV6-1 and TRBJ2-1; 9 positions agree with TRBD2. With V trimmed by 5 bases and J by 5 bases, 7 bases remained unmatched. CDR1 and CDR2 (germline): MNHNS, SASEGT. The CDR3 length is 15 residues.

The rearrangement joins TRBV4-3 to TRBJ2-3; 9 nucleotides line up with TRBD2. The CDR3 consists of 18 residues. Germline trimming cut 3 bases from V and 2 bases from J; bases unmatched to any gene: 12. Germline values: CDR1 LGHNA, CDR2 YSLEER. CDR3 nucleotides: TGCGCCAGCAGCCAGGCTATGTCGTCTAGCGGGAACACAGATACGCAGTATTTT. Translating it yields CASSQAMSSSGNTDTQYF.

The rearrangement links TRBV2 to TRBJ2-3; possibly TRBD2 for D (7 bases). Germline V lookup: CDR1 SNHLY, CDR2 FYNNEI. The CDR3 consists of 16 residues. V was trimmed by 4 bases and J by 0 bases, leaving 14 bases between them. CDR3 nucleotides: TGTGCCAGCAGTGGACAGGTCGGGAGGAGCACAGATACGCAGTATTTT. Translation: CASSGQVGRSTDTQYF.

This clone was detected a few times. V is TRBV30 and J is TRBJ2-5, with D maybe TRBD2 (5 bases). This CDR3 is 14 amino acids long. Trimming took 1 base from V and 5 from J, leaving 14 bases between them. Germline values: CDR1 GTSNPN, CDR2 SVGIG (reference sequence). The CDR3 DNA follows: TGTGCCTGGAGTGGAGTCCGGGGTAGGGAGACCCAGTACTTC. This gives the protein CAWSGVRGRETQYF. Full variable domain (missing parts from reference TRBV30 and TRBJ2-5): SQTIHQWPATLVQPVGSPLSLECTVEGTSNPNLYWYRQAAGRGLQLLFYSVGIGQISSEVPQNLSASRPQDRQFILSSKKLLLSDSGFYLCAWSGVRGRETQYFGPGTRLLVL.

The chain has TRBV18 and TRBJ2-7; tentatively, D is TRBD2 (5 bases). The V gene lost 2 bases and the J gene lost 0 bases, with 8 bases spanning the gap. Germline V gene lookup returns CDR1 KGHSH and CDR2 LQKENI. This CDR3 is 14 amino acids long. The CDR3 here is CASSPVGSSYEQYF. CDR3 in DNA: TGTGCCAGCTCACCAGTGGGGAGCTCCTACGAGCAGTACTTC.

The chain employs TRBV5-4 and TRBJ2-7, with no clear D. V dropped 4 bases and J dropped 0 bases, with 14 bases sitting between them. CDR3 length equals 15 residues. In germline, CDR1 is SGHNT, CDR2 YYREEE (reference sequence). CDR3 DNA: TGTGCCAGCAGCCCAGACTTGTTTAGCTCCTACGAGCAGTACTTC. Translated: CASSPDLFSSYEQYF.

The CDR3: CASSPGQGPEQYF. For the CDR3, the DNA is TGTGCCAGCAGTCCGGGACAGGGACCCGAGCAGTACTTC. The chain couples TRBV7-2 to TRBJ2-7; 9 bases fit TRBD1. Per germline, CDR1 SGHTA and CDR2 FQGNSA. V was clipped by 6 bases and J by 6 bases; unmatched bases: 6. CDR3 length: 13 amino acids.

This chain joins TRBV7-2 and TRBJ1-5, with D possibly TRBD1 on 5 matching bases. The V and J ends lost 1 base and 4 bases respectively, with 5 bases between them. The CDR3 is 13 residues long. Germline CDR1 and CDR2: SGHTA and FQGNSA. The CDR3 sequence is CASSLGTNQPQHF. CDR3 DNA: TGTGCCAGCAGCTTAGGGACAAATCAGCCCCAGCATTTT. The full variable domain, completed using reference TRBV7-2 and TRBJ1-5, is GAGVSQSPSNKVTEKGKDVELRCDPISGHTALYWYRQSLGQGLEFLIYFQGNSAPDKSGLPSDRFSAERTGGSVSTLTIQRTQQEDSAVYLCASSLGTNQPQHFGDGTRLSIL.

The J gene is TRBJ1-2, the V gene TRBV6-5, with TRBD1 matching 9 bases. The germline CDR1 and CDR2 sequences are MNHEY and SVGAGI. J gave up 7 bases and V 2 bases, and 8 bases lay outside the gene matches. The CDR3 extends over 15 amino acids. CDR3 amino acids: CASSYLQGQGRGYTF. The CDR3 DNA reads TGTGCCAGCAGTTACCTCCAGGGACAGGGCCGTGGCTACACCTTC.

This clone appeared once. This chain connects TRBV6-6 to TRBJ2-5, with 10 bases matching TRBD2. Germline V lookup: CDR1 MNHNY, CDR2 SVGAGI (reference sequence). The ends lost 4 bases at V and 5 bases at J; junction bases unmatched: 7. This CDR3 comprises 15 residues. DNA for the CDR3: TGTGCCAGCAGTTCCCTAGCGGGAGTGGAGGAGACCCAGTACTTC. Translating it yields CASSSLAGVEETQYF.

This chain links TRBV6-1 with TRBJ2-5, with D unclear. V was clipped by 3 bases and J by 0 bases, with 11 bases between them. CDR1 and CDR2 (germline): MNHNS, SASEGT. The length of the CDR3 is 15 residues. In DNA, the CDR3 is TGTGCCAGCAGTGATAGAGGCTGGTACCAAGAGACCCAGTACTTC. This sequence encodes CASSDRGWYQETQYF.

V usage is TRBV6-4 and J usage is TRBJ1-1; 8 bases are shared with TRBD1. The J segment lost 5 bases and the V segment lost 2 bases, leaving 10 bases of the junction unmatched. CDR3 size: 16 residues. Germline-derived CDR1 and CDR2 are MRHNA and SNTAGT. The CDR3 sequence: CASSDPNRGTNTEAFF. In DNA, the CDR3 is TGTGCCAGCAGTGACCCCAACAGGGGGACCAATACTGAAGCTTTCTTT.

This sequence joins TRBV7-2 and TRBJ2-7; TRBD2 matches at 10 bases. After removal of 5 bases from V and 6 bases from J, the junction contained 7 bases not matched to a gene. The CDR3 spans 14 residues. Germline CDR1 reads SGHTA; CDR2 reads FQGNSA. The CDR3 region has the DNA TGTGCCAGCAGCCCTAGCGGGGGAGGCGGCGAGCAGTACTTC. Amino acid sequence: CASSPSGGGGEQYF.

The chain employs TRBV18 and TRBJ2-1; D uncertain. From germline, CDR1 is KGHSH and CDR2 LQKENI. The CDR3 sequence is 14 residues long. Trimming stripped 0 bases from V and 2 bases from J, with 5 bases between. CDR3 coding DNA: TGTGCCAGCTCACCACCGGGCACCTACAATGAGCAGTTCTTC. Translating gives CASSPPGTYNEQFF.

This chain uses TRBV6-1 with TRBJ2-3; the match to TRBD2 covers 14 bases. Trimming cost V 6 bases and J 4 bases; bases outside gene matches: 3. Germline V gene lookup returns CDR1 MNHNS and CDR2 SASEGT. The CDR3 extends over 15 amino acids. DNA of the CDR3: TGTGCCAGCAGGATGACTAGCGGGAGGGCAGATACGCAGTATTTT. It specifies CASRMTSGRADTQYF.

This clone was detected only once. CDR3 sequence reads: CASSLGGYNEQFF. The CDR3, as DNA: TGCGCCAGCAGTCTCGGCGGGTACAATGAGCAGTTCTTC. The gene calls are TRBV10-1 and TRBJ2-1, with D tentatively TRBD2 (5 bases). Trimming left V 5 bases short and J 4 bases short, with 9 bases between. The CDR3 contains 13 residues. The germline gives CDR1 WNHNN, CDR2 SYGVQD (reference sequence).

The rearrangement links TRBV2 to TRBJ1-4; the D is unclear. CDR3 length: 15 amino acids. Looked up from germline, CDR1 is SNHLY and CDR2 is FYNNEI. V was clipped by 5 bases and J by 7 bases, with 17 bases between them. CDR3 protein: CASSPGRAGTEKLFF. DNA for the CDR3: TGTGCCAGCAGTCCCGGGAGGGCAGGAACTGAAAAACTGTTTTTT.

The rearrangement links TRBV15 to TRBJ2-5; TRBD2 matches at 11 bases. Germline V gene data show CDR1 as LNHNV and CDR2 as YYDKDF (reference sequence). Germline trimming cut 6 bases from V and 4 bases from J; bases unmatched to any gene: 4. The CDR3 runs to 14 residues. The CDR3 DNA follows: TGTGCCACCAGTCCAGGACTAGCGGGAGAGACCCAGTACTTC. Amino acids: CATSPGLAGETQYF.

This clone has only one observation. The chain uses TRBV7-2 and TRBJ2-3, with TRBD2 matching over 8 bases. The CDR3 sequence is 15 residues long. In germline, CDR1 is SGHTA, CDR2 FQGNSA. The junction had 11 bases not matched to a gene; V was cut back by 7 bases and J by 5 bases. CDR3 amino acids: CASTSGGRAKDTQYF. The CDR3 DNA sequence: TGTGCCAGCACGTCGGGGGGGAGGGCCAAAGATACGCAGTATTTT.

The V call is TRBV9, the J call TRBJ1-1; the D is unclear. There are 14 residues in the CDR3. V dropped 0 bases and J dropped 6 bases, with 12 bases sitting between them. CDR1 and CDR2 (germline): SGDLS, YYNGEE. CDR3 sequence (DNA): TGTGCCAGCAGCGTAGCGTCGAGTATCTCTGAAGCTTTCTTT. It specifies CASSVASSISEAFF.

V is TRBV5-1 and J is TRBJ2-1; tentative D call: TRBD2 (6 bases). The germline CDR1 and CDR2 sequences are SGHRS and YFSETQ. The CDR3 sequence is 14 residues long. V shed 4 bases and J shed 8 bases, with 16 bases lying between them. The CDR3 nucleotides read TGCGCCAGCAGCCCACTGACTAGATTGGATGAGCAGTTCTTC. Translation gives CASSPLTRLDEQFF.

This clone occurred once. The chain carries TRBV29-1 and TRBJ2-5, with 7 bases matching TRBD1. Unmatched junction bases numbered 6, after V lost 6 bases and J lost 5 bases. There are 12 residues in the CDR3. CDR1 is SQVTM, CDR2 ANQGSEA, per germline. The CDR3 sequence: CSVLGRGETQYF. The CDR3 nucleotides read TGCAGCGTCCTGGGCAGGGGGGAGACCCAGTACTTC.

The chain carries TRBV29-1 and TRBJ2-5; TRBD2 agrees at 8 bases. The assigned J gene may be wrong: the sequence end matches TRBJ2-7 better. The CDR3 is 12 residues long. Germline V gene data show CDR1 as SQVTM and CDR2 as ANQGSEA. The CDR3, as DNA: TGCAGCGTTGGGCGGGGGGCTAACGAGCAGTACTTC. It specifies CSVGRGANEQYF.

The CDR3 region is CASSLGGVSYNEQFF. The CDR3 bases are TGTGCCAGCAGTTTAGGGGGGGTCTCCTACAATGAGCAGTTCTTC. The chain employs TRBV28 and TRBJ2-1, with TRBD2 matching over 7 bases. V was clipped by 2 bases and J by 0 bases; unmatched bases: 1. Germline CDR1 MDHEN, CDR2 SYDVKM. The CDR3 length is 15 residues.

The J gene is TRBJ1-6, the V gene TRBV2; TRBD1 matches at 8 bases. With 6 bases clipped from V and 10 bases from J, the junction kept 5 bases outside the gene matches. The germline V gene has CDR1 SNHLY and CDR2 FYNNEI. The CDR3 runs 13 residues. The CDR3, as DNA: TGTGCCAGCAGCCCGGACAGGGACTCACCCCTCCACTTT. Translated, it gives CASSPDRDSPLHF.

The genes are TRBV6-6 and TRBJ2-2, with a tentative D call TRBD1 (8 bases). This CDR3 has 16 residues. V gave up 9 bases and J gave up 5 bases, with 22 bases separating them. CDR1 and CDR2 (germline): MNHNY, SVGAGI (reference sequence). The CDR3 bases are TGTGCCAGTACACTAGCGACAGGGGCTGGGACCGGGGAGCTGTTTTTT. Translation: CASTLATGAGTGELFF.